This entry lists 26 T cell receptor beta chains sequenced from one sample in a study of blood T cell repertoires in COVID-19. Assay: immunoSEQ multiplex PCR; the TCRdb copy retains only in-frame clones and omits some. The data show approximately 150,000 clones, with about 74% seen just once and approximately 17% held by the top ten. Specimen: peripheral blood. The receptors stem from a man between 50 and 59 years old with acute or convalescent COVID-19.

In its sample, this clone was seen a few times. The CDR3 loop is CASSHRTGIGYTF. CDR3 DNA: TGTGCCAGCAGCCACCGGACAGGGATTGGCTACACCTTC. The gene calls are TRBV3-1 (or the pseudogene TRBV3-2) and TRBJ1-2, with TRBD1 matching 8 bases. CDR3 length equals 13 residues. The germline V gene has CDR1 LGHDT and CDR2 YNNKEL (reference sequence). V was clipped by 3 bases and J by 7 bases; unmatched bases: 4.

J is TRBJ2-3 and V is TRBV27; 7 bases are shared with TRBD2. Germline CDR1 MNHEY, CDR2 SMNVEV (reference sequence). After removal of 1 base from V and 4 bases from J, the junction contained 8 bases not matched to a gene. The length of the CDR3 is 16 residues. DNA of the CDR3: TGTGCCAGCAGTTTATTGGGCGGGGGAGGTTCAGATACGCAGTATTTT. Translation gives CASSLLGGGGSDTQYF.

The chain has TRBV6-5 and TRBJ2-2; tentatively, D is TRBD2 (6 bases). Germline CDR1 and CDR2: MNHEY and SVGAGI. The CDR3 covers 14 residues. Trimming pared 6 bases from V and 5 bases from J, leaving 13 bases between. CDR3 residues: CASRDRGFTGELFF. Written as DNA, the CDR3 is TGTGCCAGCAGAGACCGGGGGTTTACCGGGGAGCTGTTTTTT.

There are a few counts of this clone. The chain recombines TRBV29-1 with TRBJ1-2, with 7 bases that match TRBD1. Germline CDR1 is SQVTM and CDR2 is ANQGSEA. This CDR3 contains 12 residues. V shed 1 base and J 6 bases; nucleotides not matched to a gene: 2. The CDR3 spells CSVEGDRDGYTF. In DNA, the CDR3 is TGCAGCGTTGAAGGGGACAGAGATGGCTACACCTTC.

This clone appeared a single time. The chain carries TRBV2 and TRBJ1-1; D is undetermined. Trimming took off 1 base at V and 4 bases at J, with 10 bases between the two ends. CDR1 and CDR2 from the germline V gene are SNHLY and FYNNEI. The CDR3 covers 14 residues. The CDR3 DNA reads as TGTGCCAGCAGTGAAGATGGTAGACTCACTGAAGCTTTCTTT. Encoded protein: CASSEDGRLTEAFF. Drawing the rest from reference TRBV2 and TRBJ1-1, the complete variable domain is EPEVTQTPSHQVTQMGQEVILRCVPISNHLYFYWYRQILGQKVEFLVSFYNNEISEKSEIFDDQFSVERPDGSNFTLKIRSTKLEDSAMYFCASSEDGRLTEAFFGQGTRLTVV.

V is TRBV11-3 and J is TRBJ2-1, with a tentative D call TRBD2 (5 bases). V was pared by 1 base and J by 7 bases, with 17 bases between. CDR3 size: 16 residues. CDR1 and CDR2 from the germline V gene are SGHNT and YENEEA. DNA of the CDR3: TGTGCCAGCAGCTTAGGAGGAGACGGGATTCTTAATGAGCAGTTCTTC. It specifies CASSLGGDGILNEQFF.

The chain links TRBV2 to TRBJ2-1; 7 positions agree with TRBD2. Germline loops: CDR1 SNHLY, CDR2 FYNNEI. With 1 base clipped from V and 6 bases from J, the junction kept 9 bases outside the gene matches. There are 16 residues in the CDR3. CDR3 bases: TGTGCCAGCAGTGAAGGGGATTTTCGGGGGGTCAATGAGCAGTTCTTC. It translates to CASSEGDFRGVNEQFF.

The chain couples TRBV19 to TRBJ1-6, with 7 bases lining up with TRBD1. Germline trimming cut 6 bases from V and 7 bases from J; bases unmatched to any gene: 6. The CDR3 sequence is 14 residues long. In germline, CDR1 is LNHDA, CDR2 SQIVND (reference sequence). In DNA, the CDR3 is TGTGCCAGTAGGGAACAGGGGTGGAATTCACCCCTCCACTTT. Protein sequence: CASREQGWNSPLHF.

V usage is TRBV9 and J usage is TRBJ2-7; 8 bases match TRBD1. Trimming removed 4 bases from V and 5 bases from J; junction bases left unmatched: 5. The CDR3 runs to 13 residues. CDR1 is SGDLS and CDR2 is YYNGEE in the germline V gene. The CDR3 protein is CASSTRTGNEQYF. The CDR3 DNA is TGTGCCAGCAGCACCCGGACAGGGAACGAGCAGTACTTC. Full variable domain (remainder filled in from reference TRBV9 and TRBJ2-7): DSGVTQTPKHLITATGQRVTLRCSPRSGDLSVYWYQQSLDQGLQFLIQYYNGEERAKGNILERFSAQQFPDLHSELNLSSLELGDSALYFCASSTRTGNEQYFGPGTRLTVT.

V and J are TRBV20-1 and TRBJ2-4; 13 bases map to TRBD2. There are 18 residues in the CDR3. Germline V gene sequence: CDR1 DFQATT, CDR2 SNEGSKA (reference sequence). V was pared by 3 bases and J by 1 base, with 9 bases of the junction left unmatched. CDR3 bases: TGCAGTGCTAGTGGTATGGGGACTAGCGGGGAGGCCAAAAACATTCAGTACTTC. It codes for CSASGMGTSGEAKNIQYF.

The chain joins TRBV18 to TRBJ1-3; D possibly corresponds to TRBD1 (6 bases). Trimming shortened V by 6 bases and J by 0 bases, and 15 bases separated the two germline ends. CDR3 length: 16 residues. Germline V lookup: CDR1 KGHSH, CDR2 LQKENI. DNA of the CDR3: TGTGCCAGCTCCTTAATCCGGGACATCTCTGGAAACACCATATATTTT. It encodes CASSLIRDISGNTIYF.

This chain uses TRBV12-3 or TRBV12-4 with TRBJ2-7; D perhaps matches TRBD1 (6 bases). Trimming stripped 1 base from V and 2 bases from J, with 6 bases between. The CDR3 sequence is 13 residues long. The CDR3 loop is CASSLGGPYEQYF. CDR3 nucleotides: TGTGCCAGCAGTTTAGGGGGGCCCTACGAGCAGTACTTC.

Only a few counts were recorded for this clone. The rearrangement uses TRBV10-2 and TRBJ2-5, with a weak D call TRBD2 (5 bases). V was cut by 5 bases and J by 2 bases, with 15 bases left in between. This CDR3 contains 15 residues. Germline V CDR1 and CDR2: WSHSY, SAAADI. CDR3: CASSLHGAAQETQYF. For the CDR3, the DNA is TGCGCCAGCAGTCTCCATGGAGCGGCACAAGAGACCCAGTACTTC.

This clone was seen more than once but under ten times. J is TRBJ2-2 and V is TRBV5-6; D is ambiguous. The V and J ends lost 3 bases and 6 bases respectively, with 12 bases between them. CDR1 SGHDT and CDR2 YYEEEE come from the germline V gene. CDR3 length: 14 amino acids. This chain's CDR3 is CASSSLSSAGELFF. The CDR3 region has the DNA TGTGCCAGCAGCTCCCTATCGAGTGCCGGGGAGCTGTTTTTT. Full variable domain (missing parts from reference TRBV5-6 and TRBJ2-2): DAGVTQSPTHLIKTRGQQVTLRCSPKSGHDTVSWYQQALGQGPQFIFQYYEEEERQRGNFPDRFSGHQFPNYSSELNVNALLLGDSALYLCASSSLSSAGELFFGEGSRLTVL.

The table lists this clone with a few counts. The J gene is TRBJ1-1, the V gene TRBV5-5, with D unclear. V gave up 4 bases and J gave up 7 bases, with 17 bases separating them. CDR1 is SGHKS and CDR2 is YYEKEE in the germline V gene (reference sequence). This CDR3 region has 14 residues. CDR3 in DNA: TGTGCCAGCAGCCAAAGGGTGGTAGCGAATGAAGCTTTCTTT. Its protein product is CASSQRVVANEAFF. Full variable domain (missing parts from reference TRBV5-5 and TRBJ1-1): DAGVTQSPTHLIKTRGQQVTLRCSPISGHKSVSWYQQVLGQGPQFIFQYYEKEERGRGNFPDRFSARQFPNYSSELNVNALLLGDSALYLCASSQRVVANEAFFGQGTRLTVV.

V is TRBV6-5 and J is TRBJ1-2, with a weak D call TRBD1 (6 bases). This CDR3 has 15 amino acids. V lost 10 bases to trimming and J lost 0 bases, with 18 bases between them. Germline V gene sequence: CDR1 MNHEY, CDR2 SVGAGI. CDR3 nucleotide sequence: TGTGCCACCCTGACTGGACAGCCGCCTAACTATGGCTACACCTTC. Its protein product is CATLTGQPPNYGYTF.

The CDR3 bases are TGTGCCAGCAGCCAAGGATCTAGCGGCGATGAGCAGTTCTTC. Its protein is CASSQGSSGDEQFF. V and J are TRBV3-1 (or the pseudogene TRBV3-2) and TRBJ2-1; 7 bases line up with TRBD2. The germline V gene encodes CDR1 LGHDT and CDR2 YNNKEL (reference sequence). Trimming cost V 1 base and J 8 bases; bases outside gene matches: 5. The CDR3 is 14 amino acids.

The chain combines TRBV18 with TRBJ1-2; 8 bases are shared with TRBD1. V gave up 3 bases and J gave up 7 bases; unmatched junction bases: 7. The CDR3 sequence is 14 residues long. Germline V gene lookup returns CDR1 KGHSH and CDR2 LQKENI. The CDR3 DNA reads TGTGCCAGCTCACCGGGGCAGGGGGCGCGTGGCTACACCTTC. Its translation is CASSPGQGARGYTF.

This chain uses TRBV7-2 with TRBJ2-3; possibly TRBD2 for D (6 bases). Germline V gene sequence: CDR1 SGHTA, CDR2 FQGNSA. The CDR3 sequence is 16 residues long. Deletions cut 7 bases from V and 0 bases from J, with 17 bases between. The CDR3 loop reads CASILHAGRSTDTQYF. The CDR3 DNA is TGTGCCAGCATCCTACATGCGGGGCGAAGCACAGATACGCAGTATTTT.

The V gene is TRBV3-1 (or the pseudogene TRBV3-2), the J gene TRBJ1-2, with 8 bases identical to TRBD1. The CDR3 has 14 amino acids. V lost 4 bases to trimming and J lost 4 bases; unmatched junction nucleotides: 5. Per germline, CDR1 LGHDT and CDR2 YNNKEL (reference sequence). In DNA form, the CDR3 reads TGTGCCAGCAGCCCACGGACAGGGAGCTATGGCTACACCTTC. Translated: CASSPRTGSYGYTF.

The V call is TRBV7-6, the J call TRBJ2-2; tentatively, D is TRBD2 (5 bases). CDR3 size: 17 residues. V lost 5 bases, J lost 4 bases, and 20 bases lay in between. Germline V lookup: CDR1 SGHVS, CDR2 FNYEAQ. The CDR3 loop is CASSPKRAVRGTGELFF. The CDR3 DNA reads TGTGCCAGCAGCCCGAAGAGAGCGGTTCGGGGCACCGGGGAGCTGTTTTTT. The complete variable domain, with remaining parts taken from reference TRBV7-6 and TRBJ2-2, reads GAGVSQSPRYKVTKRGQDVALRCDPISGHVSLYWYRQALGQGPEFLTYFNYEAQQDKSGLPNDRFSAERPEGSISTLTIQRTEQRDSAMYRCASSPKRAVRGTGELFFGEGSRLTVL.

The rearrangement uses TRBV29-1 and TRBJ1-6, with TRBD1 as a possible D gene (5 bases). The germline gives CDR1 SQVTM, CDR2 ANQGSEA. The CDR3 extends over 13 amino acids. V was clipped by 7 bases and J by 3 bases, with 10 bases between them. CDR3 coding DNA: TGCAGCGGTATGACAGACTATAATTCACCCCTCCACTTT. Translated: CSGMTDYNSPLHF.

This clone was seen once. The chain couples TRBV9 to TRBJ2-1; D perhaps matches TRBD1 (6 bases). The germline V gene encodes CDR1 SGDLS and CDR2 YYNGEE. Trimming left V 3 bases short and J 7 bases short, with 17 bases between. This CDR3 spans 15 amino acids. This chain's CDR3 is CASSALSGASNEQFF. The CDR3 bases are TGTGCCAGCAGCGCCCTTTCAGGGGCGTCAAATGAGCAGTTCTTC. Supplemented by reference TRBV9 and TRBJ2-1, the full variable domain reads DSGVTQTPKHLITATGQRVTLRCSPRSGDLSVYWYQQSLDQGLQFLIQYYNGEERAKGNILERFSAQQFPDLHSELNLSSLELGDSALYFCASSALSGASNEQFFGPGTRLTVL.

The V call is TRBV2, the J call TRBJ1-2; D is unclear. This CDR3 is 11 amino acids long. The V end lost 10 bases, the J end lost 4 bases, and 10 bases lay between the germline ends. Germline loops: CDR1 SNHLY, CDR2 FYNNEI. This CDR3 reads CATRQLYGYTF. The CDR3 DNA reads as TGTGCCACCCGCCAACTCTATGGCTACACCTTC.

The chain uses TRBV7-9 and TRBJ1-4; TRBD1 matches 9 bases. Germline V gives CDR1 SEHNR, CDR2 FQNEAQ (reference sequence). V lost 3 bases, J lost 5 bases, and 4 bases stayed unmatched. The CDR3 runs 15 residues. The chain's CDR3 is CASSLGTGTNEKLFF. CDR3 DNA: TGTGCCAGCAGCTTGGGGACAGGGACGAATGAAAAACTGTTTTTT. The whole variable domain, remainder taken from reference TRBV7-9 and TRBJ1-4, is DTGVSQNPRHKITKRGQNVTFRCDPISEHNRLYWYRQTLGQGPEFLTYFQNEAQLEKSRLLSDRFSAERPKGSFSTLEIQRTEQGDSAMYLCASSLGTGTNEKLFFGSGTQLSVL.

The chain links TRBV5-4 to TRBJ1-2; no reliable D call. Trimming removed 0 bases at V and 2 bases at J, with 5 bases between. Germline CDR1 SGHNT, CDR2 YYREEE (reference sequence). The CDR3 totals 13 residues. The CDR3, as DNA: TGTGCCAGCAGCTTGGCAGGAAACTATGGCTACACCTTC. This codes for CASSLAGNYGYTF. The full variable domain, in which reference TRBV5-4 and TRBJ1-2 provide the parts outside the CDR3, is ETGVTQSPTHLIKTRGQQVTLRCSSQSGHNTVSWYQQALGQGPQFIFQYYREEENGRGNFPPRFSGLQFPNYSSELNVNALELDDSALYLCASSLAGNYGYTFGSGTRLTVV.